This T cell receptor (beta chain) is drawn from a study of blood T cell repertoires in COVID-19. About the study: There were acute and convalescent COVID-19 samples, and they came from the United States, Italy and Spain.

The CDR3 sequence is 13 residues long. The germline CDR1 and CDR2 sequences are KGHSH and LQKENI. With 3 bases removed from V and 6 bases from J, the gap between germline ends came to 11 bases. Measured with immunoSEQ multiplex PCR; TCRdb has only the in-frame clones, and not every one. Among about 200,000 clones listed, roughly 80% were seen once. This receptor was identified in a woman aged 40 to 50 with active or convalescent COVID-19. The sequenced sample consisted of peripheral blood. The chain links TRBV18 to TRBJ1-1; D call uncertain. DNA of the CDR3: TGTGCCAGCTCACCTTCGCAGGTTTCTGAAGCTTTCTTT. The encoded protein is CASSPSQVSEAFF. Complete variable domain (other parts from reference TRBV18 and TRBJ1-1): NAGVMQNPRHLVRRRGQEARLRCSPMKGHSHVYWYRQLPEEGLKFMVYLQKENIIDESGMPKERFSAEFPKEGPSILRIQQVVRGDSAAYFCASSPSQVSEAFFGQGTRLTVV.